Listed here are 8 T cell receptor beta chains from one sample, sequenced in a study of shared clonotypes between healthy human individuals. Profiling relied on immunoSEQ multiplex PCR, and the TCRdb table lists in-frame clones only, not all of them. This sample carries around 1.9 million clones, approximately 94% of them seen once, and the ten largest clones take roughly 1.7%. CD45RO-negative, CCR7-selected cells formed the naive CD8 fraction, which excluded terminally differentiated effector memory CD45RA+ cells. The sample taken for sequencing was naive CD8+ T cells from PBMCs. Source of these receptors: a man between 18 and 29 years old in good health. Some clones in this sample may be carry-over from other donors' samples.

V and J are TRBV28 and TRBJ2-5, with 7 bases aligning to TRBD2. The CDR3 runs to 15 residues. Germline trimming cut 2 bases from V and 2 bases from J; bases unmatched to any gene: 5. Germline CDR1 MDHEN, CDR2 SYDVKM. The CDR3 loop is CASSLPLALQETQYF. DNA of the CDR3: TGTGCCAGCAGTTTACCACTAGCGCTTCAAGAGACCCAGTACTTC.

The V gene is TRBV10-3, the J gene TRBJ2-1, with TRBD2 as a possible D gene (6 bases). The germline V and J ends were trimmed by 2 bases and 7 bases, with 15 bases remaining between them. CDR3 size: 15 residues. CDR1 and CDR2 from the germline V gene are ENHRY and SYGVKD. The CDR3 loop reads CAISEMRLESNEQFF. CDR3 DNA: TGTGCCATCAGTGAGATGAGACTAGAGTCAAATGAGCAGTTCTTC.

The genes are TRBV7-6 and TRBJ2-1; D uncertain. Germline V gene data show CDR1 as SGHVS and CDR2 as FNYEAQ. The CDR3 is 14 amino acids. V was clipped by 1 base and J by 3 bases, with 7 bases between them. The CDR3 nucleotides read TGTGCCAGCAGCTTAGACGTAGACTACAATGAGCAGTTCTTC. Its protein is CASSLDVDYNEQFF. Supplemented by reference TRBV7-6 and TRBJ2-1, the full variable domain reads GAGVSQSPRYKVTKRGQDVALRCDPISGHVSLYWYRQALGQGPEFLTYFNYEAQQDKSGLPNDRFSAERPEGSISTLTIQRTEQRDSAMYRCASSLDVDYNEQFFGPGTRLTVL.

The genes are TRBV7-8 and TRBJ2-7; TRBD1 or TRBD2 may be the D gene (5 bases each). The CDR3 length is 16 residues. V shed 2 bases and J shed 0 bases, with 14 bases lying between them. Germline assignment: CDR1 SGHVS and CDR2 FQNEAQ. The CDR3, as DNA: TGTGCCAGCAGCTTAAGGGACCTAAAGAGCTCCTACGAGCAGTACTTC. This sequence encodes CASSLRDLKSSYEQYF.

This rearrangement joins TRBV28 to TRBJ1-2, with 7 bases aligning to TRBD1. Germline V gene lookup returns CDR1 MDHEN and CDR2 SYDVKM. J gave up 0 bases and V 3 bases, and 7 bases lay outside the gene matches. The CDR3 has 16 amino acids. The CDR3 reads CASSFLPGGANYGYTF. The CDR3 DNA reads as TGTGCCAGCAGTTTTTTACCAGGGGGAGCTAACTATGGCTACACCTTC.

The V gene is TRBV13, the J gene TRBJ2-2; D uncertain. The ends were cut back, 6 bases at V and 4 bases at J, with 9 bases in the middle. Germline values: CDR1 PRHDT, CDR2 FYEKMQ (reference sequence). The CDR3 has 13 residues. The CDR3 spells CASSLDRTGELFF. The CDR3 coding sequence is TGTGCCAGCAGTTTGGACCGCACCGGGGAGCTGTTTTTT.

This clone was counted once. The J gene is TRBJ2-7, the V gene TRBV11-3; 12 bases fit TRBD2. Germline lookup yields CDR1 SGHNT and CDR2 YENEEA. V lost 1 base, J lost 7 bases, and 14 bases stayed unmatched. The CDR3 has 18 residues. The CDR3 loop is CASSLAIRGASGRVEQYF. The CDR3, as DNA: TGTGCCAGCAGCTTAGCAATTCGGGGAGCTAGCGGGAGGGTTGAGCAGTACTTC.

This rearrangement joins TRBV28 to TRBJ2-1; possibly TRBD2 for D (6 bases). CDR3 length: 11 residues. V lost 8 bases and J lost 10, with 12 bases in between. Germline values: CDR1 MDHEN, CDR2 SYDVKM. The CDR3 loop is CASLEGYEQFF. DNA for the CDR3: TGTGCCAGCCTGGAGGGTTACGAGCAGTTCTTC.